A selection of T cell receptor beta chains follows, all from one sample in a study of cytomegalovirus exposure and HLA in healthy donors. The table came from immunoSEQ multiplex PCR; TCRdb's copy has only in-frame clones and leaves some out. The sample yields approximately 150,000 clones, about 60% seen once. The material sequenced was PBMCs. The receptor source for this set is a woman aged 60-75 years in good health and CMV-seropositive. Each CDR3 is given with its conserved first and last residue. The D gene is left open where the match is weak. Clone size appears in some rows only: once, few, many, or a class for an expanded clone.

TRBV13	TRBD1	NA	TRBJ1-2	CASSLARGDGYTF	TGTGCCAGCAGCTTAGCCAGGGGGGATGGCTACACCTTC
TRBV19	TRBD1	few	TRBJ2-5	CASSTPTGAETQYF	TGTGCCAGTAGTACCCCGACAGGGGCAGAGACCCAGTACTTC
TRBV28	TRBD1	NA	TRBJ1-1	CASSFRDRVYAFF	TGTGCCAGCAGTTTCCGGGACAGGGTCTATGCTTTCTTT
TRBV12-2	NA	NA	TRBJ1-5	CASRLEGRGRKSYSNQPQHF	TGTGCAAGTCGCTTAGAGGGGAGGGGCAGAAAAAGCTATAGCAATCAGCCCCAGCATTTT
TRBV28	NA	NA	TRBJ2-5	CASSRQNQETQYF	TGTGCCAGCAGCCGACAGAACCAAGAGACCCAGTACTTC
TRBV30	TRBD1	few	TRBJ1-2	CAWVPLGTANYGYTF	TGTGCCTGGGTTCCCCTTGGGACAGCTAACTATGGCTACACCTTC
TRBV28	TRBD1	NA	TRBJ2-7	CASSPGTGLYEQYF	TGTGCCAGCAGTCCCGGGACAGGCCTCTACGAGCAGTACTTC
TRBV5-1	TRBD2	few	TRBJ2-3	CASSLRLAGPTDTQYF	TGCGCCAGCAGCTTAAGACTAGCGGGACCCACAGATACGCAGTATTTT
TRBV7-2	NA	NA	TRBJ2-1	CASSHGGQNNEQFF	TGTGCCAGCAGTCACGGTGGGCAAAACAATGAGCAGTTCTTC
TRBV15	TRBD1	NA	TRBJ2-2	CATTTGITNTGELFF	TGTGCCACTACGACAGGGATAACGAACACCGGGGAGCTGTTTTTT
TRBV4-3	NA	NA	TRBJ2-1	CATRADGNNEQFF	TGCGCCACCCGGGCGGACGGGAACAATGAGCAGTTCTTC
TRBV28	TRBD1	NA	TRBJ1-2	CASSSRGSSYGYTF	TGTGCCAGCAGTTCCAGGGGGAGTAGCTATGGCTACACCTTC
TRBV7-8	TRBD1	NA	TRBJ2-1	CASSLGQGGEQFF	TGTGCCAGCAGCCTAGGACAGGGAGGTGAGCAGTTCTTC
TRBV2	TRBD1	NA	TRBJ2-7	CASTPDRYEQYF	TGTGCCAGCACCCCGGACAGGTACGAGCAGTACTTC
TRBV11-3	NA	NA	TRBJ2-2	CASSLGMRSAGELFF	TGTGCCAGCAGCTTAGGAATGAGGAGCGCCGGGGAGCTGTTTTTT
TRBV11-2	TRBD2	NA	TRBJ2-1	CASSLAGGFNEQFF	TGTGCCAGCAGCTTAGCGGGAGGGTTCAATGAGCAGTTCTTC
TRBV30	NA	NA	TRBJ2-2	CAWNRGWGANTGELFF	TGTGCCTGGAATAGAGGGTGGGGGGCGAACACCGGGGAGCTGTTTTTT
TRBV19	TRBD2	few	TRBJ2-7	CARGDPPGTSGTCYEQYF	TGTGCCAGGGGAGATCCACCCGGGACTAGCGGGACTTGCTACGAGCAGTACTTC
TRBV5-4	NA	NA	TRBJ1-2	CASSPGGIDGYTF	TGTGCCAGCAGCCCGGGGGGGATCGATGGCTACACCTTC
TRBV28	TRBD2	NA	TRBJ2-3	CASVGRLAGTTDTQYF	TGTGCCAGCGTGGGTCGACTAGCGGGGACCACAGATACGCAGTATTTT
TRBV30	TRBD1	NA	TRBJ2-2	CAWARTGATGELFF	TGTGCCTGGGCCAGGACAGGGGCCACCGGGGAGCTGTTTTTT
TRBV5-1	NA	NA	TRBJ2-7	CASSSSGGPNYEQYF	TGCGCCAGCAGCTCATCCGGGGGACCGAACTACGAGCAGTACTTC
TRBV6-1	NA	NA	TRBJ1-5	CASSESGLNQPQHF	TGTGCCAGCAGTGAATCAGGCCTCAATCAGCCCCAGCATTTT
TRBV4-2	NA	NA	TRBJ1-3	CASSPLQGSGNTIYF	TGTGCCAGCAGCCCGTTACAGGGATCTGGAAACACCATATATTTT
TRBV30	TRBD1	NA	TRBJ1-6	CAWSVRDRDNSPLHF	TGTGCCTGGAGTGTAAGGGACAGGGACAATTCACCCCTCCACTTT
TRBV4-1	NA	NA	TRBJ2-4	CASSQDRGGLENIQYF	TGCGCCAGCAGCCAAGATCGTGGGGGACTGGAGAACATTCAGTACTTC
TRBV28	TRBD2	NA	TRBJ2-1	CASSFGREEDNEQFF	TGTGCCAGCAGTTTTGGGCGGGAGGAGGACAATGAGCAGTTCTTC
TRBV5-1	NA	NA	TRBJ2-1	CASSFSGYNEQFF	TGCGCCAGCAGCTTTTCAGGGTACAATGAGCAGTTCTTC
TRBV7-3	NA	NA	TRBJ2-6	CASSSGVSGANVLTF	TGTGCCAGCAGCTCCGGAGTCTCTGGGGCCAACGTCCTGACTTTC
TRBV7-6	NA	NA	TRBJ2-2	CASGASVTGELFF	TGTGCCAGCGGAGCGTCCGTCACCGGGGAGCTGTTTTTT
TRBV18	NA	NA	TRBJ1-1	CASSPGGANGNTEAFF	TGTGCCAGCTCACCAGGGGGCGCGAATGGGAACACTGAAGCTTTCTTT
TRBV4-1	TRBD2	few	TRBJ2-2	CASSQEGLAEAANTGELFF	TGCGCCAGCAGCCAAGAAGGGCTAGCGGAAGCGGCGAACACCGGGGAGCTGTTTTTT
TRBV6-5	NA	NA	TRBJ2-7	CASRTAYEQYF	TGTGCCAGCAGGACAGCTTACGAGCAGTACTTC
TRBV2	TRBD1	NA	TRBJ1-5	CASSETRDSYQPQHF	TGTGCCAGCAGTGAAACCAGGGACAGCTATCAGCCCCAGCATTTT
TRBV28	TRBD1	NA	TRBJ1-1	CASSKEGAWNTEAFF	TGTGCCAGCAGCAAAGAGGGGGCTTGGAACACTGAAGCTTTCTTT
TRBV10-3	NA	NA	TRBJ1-1	CAISEGRGAFF	TGTGCCATCAGTGAGGGCCGTGGAGCTTTCTTT
TRBV27	TRBD2	NA	TRBJ2-1	CASSLRLAGGHNEQFF	TGTGCCAGCAGTCTCCGACTAGCGGGAGGGCACAATGAGCAGTTCTTC
TRBV7-2	NA	NA	TRBJ2-2	CASSPWAKQNTGELFF	TGTGCCAGCAGCCCGTGGGCGAAACAGAACACCGGGGAGCTGTTTTTT
TRBV30	TRBD1	NA	TRBJ1-5	CAWSEQGLNSNQPQHF	TGTGCCTGGAGTGAACAGGGGCTGAATAGCAATCAGCCCCAGCATTTT
TRBV5-1	TRBD2	NA	TRBJ2-1	CASSLAAGVNNEQFF	TGCGCCAGCAGCTTAGCAGCGGGAGTAAACAATGAGCAGTTCTTC
TRBV9	NA	NA	TRBJ2-2	CASSPRGQNTGELFF	TGTGCCAGCAGCCCGCGGGGCCAGAACACCGGGGAGCTGTTTTTT
TRBV15	TRBD2	NA	TRBJ2-1	CATSRLETSGNEQFF	TGTGCCACCAGCAGATTGGAGACTAGCGGGAATGAGCAGTTCTTC
TRBV4-2	NA	NA	TRBJ1-4	CASSQGGEKLFF	TGTGCCAGCAGCCAGGGGGGGGAAAAACTGTTTTTT
TRBV10-3	NA	few	TRBJ2-7	CAISVDSSYEQYF	TGTGCCATCAGTGTGGACAGTTCCTACGAGCAGTACTTC
TRBV6-1	NA	NA	TRBJ2-7	CASSESPLRREQYF	TGTGCCAGCAGTGAAAGCCCGTTGAGGAGAGAGCAGTACTTC